This T cell receptor beta chain was sequenced during a study of CD8+ T cells in alopecia areata. Study information: Twice a day, 5 to 10 mg of oral tofacitinib was administered to treated patients. Tofacitinib continued for 6 to 18 months and was then withheld for 6 months.

Alopecia areata patients gave lesional scalp punch biopsies and peripheral blood samples. Reverse transcription of extracted RNA yielded cDNA, which provided the sequencing template. The protocol was immunoSEQ multiplex PCR, while the TCRdb copy is restricted to in-frame clones and leaves out a portion. Of 130,000 to 150,000 clones listed, 47% are singletons. Study-wide findings and caveats: Sequence data from scalp samples additionally include resident alphabeta T cells of normal skin.

V was pared by 0 bases and J by 0 bases, with 6 bases between. The germline V gene encodes CDR1 SGHRS and CDR2 YFSETQ. The CDR3 extends over 14 amino acids. On this clone itself: The antigen remains unidentified.

The sequence was collected from a human donor with alopecia areata. Specimen: CD4+ T cells sorted from blood. The chain carries TRBV5-1 and TRBJ2-5, with D unresolved. CDR3 in amino acids: CASSLGGNQETQYF. In DNA, the CDR3 is TGCGCCAGCAGCTTGGGTGGCAACCAAGAGACCCAGTACTTC. Variable domain in full (rest from reference TRBV5-1 and TRBJ2-5): KAGVTQTPRYLIKTRGQQVTLSCSPISGHRSVSWYQQTPGQGLQFLFEYFSETQRNKGNFPGRFSGRQFSNSRSEMNVSTLELGDSALYLCASSLGGNQETQYFGPGTRLLVL.